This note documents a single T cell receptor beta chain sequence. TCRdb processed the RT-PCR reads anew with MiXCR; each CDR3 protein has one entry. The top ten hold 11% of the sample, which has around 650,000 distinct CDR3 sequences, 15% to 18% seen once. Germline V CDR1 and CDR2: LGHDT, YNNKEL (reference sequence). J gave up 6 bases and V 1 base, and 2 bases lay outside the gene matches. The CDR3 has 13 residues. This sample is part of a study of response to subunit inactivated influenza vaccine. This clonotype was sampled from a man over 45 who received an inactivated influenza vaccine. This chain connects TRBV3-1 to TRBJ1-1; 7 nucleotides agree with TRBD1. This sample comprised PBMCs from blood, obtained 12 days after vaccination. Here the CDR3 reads CASSQAQGAEAFF. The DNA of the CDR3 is TGTGCCAGCAGCCAAGCGCAGGGGGCTGAAGCTTTCTTT.